A single sample gave rise to the 25 T cell receptor beta chains below, sequenced in a study of shared clonotypes between healthy human individuals. The method was immunoSEQ multiplex PCR; TCRdb's version includes in-frame clones alone and lacks a portion of them. The sample includes hundreds of thousands of clones, about 96% of them seen just once. Sequencing was performed on naive CD4+ T cells sorted from blood. Sample subset: CD45RA+ positively selected. These receptors were collected from a woman aged 30 to 39 in good health.

The chain links TRBV6-5 to TRBJ2-3; no reliable D call. V lost 7 bases and J lost 1, with 9 bases in between. The V gene's germline CDR1 is MNHEY and CDR2 SVGAGI. This CDR3 is 13 amino acids long. CDR3 DNA: TGTGCCAGCAAGATGGCGGGCACAGATACGCAGTATTTT. Translation gives CASKMAGTDTQYF.

The chain links TRBV28 to TRBJ1-2; weak D call: TRBD1 (5 bases). This CDR3 spans 14 amino acids. Germline loops: CDR1 MDHEN, CDR2 SYDVKM. The ends were cut back, 2 bases at V and 2 bases at J, with 9 bases in the middle. The CDR3 loop reads CASSLGRGNYGYTF. The CDR3 DNA reads as TGTGCCAGCAGTTTAGGACGGGGGAACTATGGCTACACCTTC.

CDR3 DNA sequence: TGTGCCACAACCGGGACTAGCGGGAAGTGGGCCACAGATACGCAGTATTTT. Protein product: CATTGTSGKWATDTQYF. The chain joins TRBV19 to TRBJ2-3; TRBD2 matches at 13 bases. The ends lost 10 bases at V and 2 bases at J; junction bases unmatched: 12. Looked up from germline, CDR1 is LNHDA and CDR2 is SQIVND (reference sequence). The CDR3 consists of 17 residues.

On this clone itself: The same CDR3 also results from other DNA sequences found in this sample. The CDR3 coding sequence is TGTGCCAGCAGCCGGGACAGGGGAGGCAATCAGCCCCAGCATTTT. It specifies CASSRDRGGNQPQHF. This chain joins TRBV28 and TRBJ1-5, with TRBD1 matching 10 bases. Germline lookup yields CDR1 MDHEN and CDR2 SYDVKM. The CDR3 runs to 15 residues. The trim removed 6 bases at V and 2 bases at J, leaving 4 bases unmatched.

The rearrangement uses TRBV6-6 and TRBJ2-3, with 10 bases matching TRBD2. CDR1 and CDR2 from the germline V gene are MNHNY and SVGAGI (reference sequence). The trim removed 1 base at V and 1 base at J, leaving 2 bases unmatched. The CDR3 runs 16 residues. In DNA form, the CDR3 reads TGTGCCAGCAGTTACTGGGGGACTAGCGGCACAGATACGCAGTATTTT. This codes for CASSYWGTSGTDTQYF.

This clone was observed a few times. The chain joins TRBV30 to TRBJ1-1; tentatively, D is TRBD1 (5 bases). V lost 2 bases, J lost 3 bases, and 10 bases lay in between. There are 13 residues in the CDR3. Germline CDR1 reads GTSNPN; CDR2 reads SVGIG (reference sequence). CDR3 coding DNA: TGTGCCTGGAGTACACAGGAGGACACTGAAGCTTTCTTT. Residues: CAWSTQEDTEAFF.

The V gene is TRBV10-1, the J gene TRBJ2-2; 10 bases fit TRBD2. CDR3 length equals 15 residues. Germline V lookup: CDR1 WNHNN, CDR2 SYGVQD (reference sequence). J was trimmed by 6 bases and V by 2 bases; bases with no gene match: 3. The CDR3 reads CASSETSGMAGELFF. CDR3 sequence (DNA): TGCGCCAGCAGTGAGACTAGCGGGATGGCCGGGGAGCTGTTTTTT.

This clone was recorded once. The chain employs TRBV27 and TRBJ2-1, with D possibly matching TRBD2 (6 bases). CDR1 and CDR2 (germline): MNHEY, SMNVEV (reference sequence). V lost 1 base, J lost 9 bases, and 13 bases lay in between. The length of the CDR3 is 14 residues. CDR3 amino acids: CASSLLPSDSEQFF. The CDR3 nucleotides read TGTGCCAGCAGTTTATTGCCTAGCGACAGTGAGCAGTTCTTC.

The rearrangement links TRBV5-1 to TRBJ2-7; D gene uncertain. The CDR3 has 13 amino acids. V was cut by 0 bases and J by 3 bases, with 7 bases left in between. CDR1 is SGHRS, CDR2 YFSETQ, per germline. The CDR3 here is CASSLAAGYEQYF. The CDR3 region has the DNA TGCGCCAGCAGCTTGGCGGCTGGCTACGAGCAGTACTTC. Filled out from reference TRBV5-1 and TRBJ2-7, the complete variable domain reads KAGVTQTPRYLIKTRGQQVTLSCSPISGHRSVSWYQQTPGQGLQFLFEYFSETQRNKGNFPGRFSGRQFSNSRSEMNVSTLELGDSALYLCASSLAAGYEQYFGPGTRLTVT.

V usage is TRBV6-1 and J usage is TRBJ1-3; D perhaps matches TRBD1 (5 bases). The CDR3 has 16 residues. Trimming shortened V by 2 bases and J by 0 bases, and 11 bases separated the two germline ends. The V gene's germline CDR1 is MNHNS and CDR2 SASEGT. CDR3 in amino acids: CASSEWVGGSGNTIYF. The CDR3 coding sequence is TGTGCCAGCAGTGAATGGGTGGGGGGCTCTGGAAACACCATATATTTT.

Here the CDR3 DNA reads TGCGCCAGCAGCCCCGAGGGAAACACCATATATTTT. Its protein product is CASSPEGNTIYF. The genes are TRBV5-1 and TRBJ1-3; D ambiguous. Trimming stripped 4 bases from V and 4 bases from J, with 6 bases between. Germline V CDR1 and CDR2: SGHRS, YFSETQ. The CDR3 sequence is 12 residues long.

The chain joins TRBV11-1 to TRBJ2-7; D uncertain. V lost 0 bases and J lost 4, with 7 bases in between. The CDR3 runs 13 residues. Germline assignment: CDR1 SGHAT and CDR2 FQDESV (reference sequence). CDR3 nucleotides: TGTGCCAGCAGCTTAGCGCGAAGTTACGAGCAGTACTTC. Translated, it gives CASSLARSYEQYF.

The rearrangement joins TRBV5-5 to TRBJ2-7; 7 positions agree with TRBD1. The CDR3 runs to 15 residues. Germline-derived CDR1 and CDR2 are SGHKS and YYEKEE (reference sequence). V dropped 4 bases and J dropped 0; count of bases not matched to a gene: 7. CDR3 in amino acids: CASSGGQLSSYEQYF. The CDR3 DNA sequence: TGTGCCAGCAGCGGGGGACAGTTGAGCTCCTACGAGCAGTACTTC.

The chain joins TRBV9 to TRBJ2-7; D gene ambiguous. The CDR3 has 17 residues. Trimming removed 3 bases at V and 0 bases at J, with 19 bases between. Germline lookup yields CDR1 SGDLS and CDR2 YYNGEE. Here the CDR3 reads CASSAAWGFPSSYEQYF. The CDR3 DNA is TGTGCCAGCAGCGCCGCCTGGGGATTCCCTAGCTCCTACGAGCAGTACTTC.

This chain connects TRBV5-1 to TRBJ2-5; D unclear. The end of the DNA is better explained by TRBJ2-7, so the J call may be wrong. Germline CDR1 and CDR2: SGHRS and YFSETQ. The CDR3 has 15 amino acids. The CDR3 here is CASSLATTPSYEQYF. In nucleotides, the CDR3 is TGCGCCAGCAGCTTGGCCACTACACCATCCTACGAGCAGTACTTC.

A single count supports this clone. The rearrangement joins TRBV6-5 to TRBJ2-3, with D maybe TRBD1 (6 bases). Trimming took off 4 bases at V and 0 bases at J, with 11 bases between the two ends. Germline V CDR1 and CDR2: MNHEY, SVGAGI. CDR3 size: 15 residues. The CDR3 is CASSSGDSSTDTQYF. The CDR3 nucleotides are TGTGCCAGCAGTTCAGGGGATTCTAGCACAGATACGCAGTATTTT.

About this clone itself: This sample also contains other DNA sequences that code for the same CDR3. This chain uses TRBV5-4 with TRBJ2-7, with D tentatively TRBD2 (5 bases). Germline-derived CDR1 and CDR2 are SGHNT and YYREEE (reference sequence). The CDR3 consists of 13 residues. With 0 bases removed from V and 2 bases from J, the gap between germline ends came to 6 bases. The CDR3: CASSLAGTYEQYF. CDR3 DNA sequence: TGTGCCAGCAGCTTGGCCGGGACCTACGAGCAGTACTTC. Filled out from reference TRBV5-4 and TRBJ2-7, the complete variable domain reads ETGVTQSPTHLIKTRGQQVTLRCSSQSGHNTVSWYQQALGQGPQFIFQYYREEENGRGNFPPRFSGLQFPNYSSELNVNALELDDSALYLCASSLAGTYEQYFGPGTRLTVT.

The rearrangement joins TRBV5-6 to TRBJ2-7; perhaps D is TRBD1 or TRBD2 (6 bases each). The CDR3 consists of 16 residues. Germline CDR1 reads SGHDT; CDR2 reads YYEEEE. Trimming cost V 1 base and J 1 base, with 15 bases left between them. The CDR3 DNA is TGTGCCAGCAGCTTGATCGGGGGCTCTGGATCCTACGAGCAGTACTTC. Protein: CASSLIGGSGSYEQYF.

V usage is TRBV19 and J usage is TRBJ2-5; the match to TRBD1 covers 10 bases. J was trimmed by 5 bases and V by 8 bases; bases with no gene match: 8. The germline V gene has CDR1 LNHDA and CDR2 SQIVND (reference sequence). The length of the CDR3 is 14 residues. The CDR3 sequence: CASSRRTGGETQYF. CDR3 in DNA: TGTGCCAGTTCCAGAAGGACAGGGGGTGAGACCCAGTACTTC.

The chain employs TRBV6-1 and TRBJ2-3, with D uncertain. Germline loops: CDR1 MNHNS, CDR2 SASEGT. V was clipped by 3 bases and J by 4 bases, with 8 bases between them. The CDR3 runs to 13 residues. CDR3: CASSDQAADTQYF. The CDR3 DNA is TGTGCCAGCAGTGATCAGGCGGCAGATACGCAGTATTTT.

CDR3 DNA sequence: TGTGCCAGCTCATCTGCTAGCGGAACGACACTAGATACGCAGTATTTT. It yields the protein CASSSASGTTLDTQYF. The V and J genes are TRBV18 and TRBJ2-3; 7 bases match TRBD2. Germline CDR1 and CDR2: KGHSH and LQKENI. After removal of 5 bases from V and 5 bases from J, the junction contained 13 bases not matched to a gene. The CDR3 runs to 16 residues.

V usage is TRBV7-8 and J usage is TRBJ2-7; 7 bases fit TRBD1. This CDR3 spans 14 amino acids. Germline V gene lookup returns CDR1 SGHVS and CDR2 FQNEAQ. The V segment lost 5 bases and the J segment 5 bases; nucleotides outside the gene matches: 9. The CDR3 region is CASSITTGNHEQYF. The CDR3 bases are TGTGCCAGCAGCATCACGACAGGGAACCACGAGCAGTACTTC.

The V and J genes are TRBV29-1 and TRBJ2-1; D is undetermined. CDR1 is SQVTM and CDR2 is ANQGSEA in the germline V gene. This CDR3 has 10 residues. V was clipped by 4 bases and J by 7 bases, with 5 bases between them. The CDR3 bases are TGCAGCGTTGGATCGAATGAGCAGTTCTTC. It codes for CSVGSNEQFF.

This chain links TRBV5-1 with TRBJ2-3; TRBD2 is a possible D gene (6 bases). CDR1 and CDR2 from the germline V gene are SGHRS and YFSETQ. CDR3 size: 17 residues. V dropped 1 base and J dropped 3 bases, with 18 bases sitting between them. CDR3 region: CASSLTRDGSLTDTQYF. In DNA form, the CDR3 reads TGCGCCAGCAGCTTGACCCGAGACGGGAGCTTAACAGATACGCAGTATTTT.

The chain combines TRBV27 with TRBJ2-7; D not resolved. This CDR3 region has 12 residues. The germline V gene encodes CDR1 MNHEY and CDR2 SMNVEV (reference sequence). The ends were cut back, 3 bases at V and 3 bases at J, with 6 bases in the middle. CDR3 DNA sequence: TGTGCCAGCAGTTTTACCGGCTACGAGCAGTACTTC. Its translation is CASSFTGYEQYF.